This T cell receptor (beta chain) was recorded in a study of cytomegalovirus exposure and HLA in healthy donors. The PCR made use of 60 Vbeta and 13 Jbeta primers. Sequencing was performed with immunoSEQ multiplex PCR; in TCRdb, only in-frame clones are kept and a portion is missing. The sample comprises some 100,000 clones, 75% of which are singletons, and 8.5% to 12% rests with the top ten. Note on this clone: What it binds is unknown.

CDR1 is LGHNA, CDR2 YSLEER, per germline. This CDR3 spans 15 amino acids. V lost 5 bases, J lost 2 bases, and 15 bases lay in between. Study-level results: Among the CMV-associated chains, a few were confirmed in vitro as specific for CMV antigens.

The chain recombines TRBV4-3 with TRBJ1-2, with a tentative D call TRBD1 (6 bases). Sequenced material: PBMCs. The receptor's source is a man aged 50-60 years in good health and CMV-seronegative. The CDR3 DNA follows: TGCGCCAGCAGCTATGAGGGACATCCGAACTATGGCTACACCTTC. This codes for CASSYEGHPNYGYTF.